The clone carrying this T cell receptor beta chain was counted at least ten times. Its antigen is not identified. J gave up 5 bases and V 1 base, and 16 bases lay outside the gene matches. The CDR3 length is 18 residues. CDR1 and CDR2 (germline): SGHVS, FNYEAQ. This entry is derived from a study of early T cells in non-severe SARS-CoV-2 infection. On the study more broadly: Unsorted whole-blood RNA was sequenced in bulk, leaving chains unpaired.

Study-level findings and limits: Lookups in VDJdb leaned toward anti-spike CD8 responses and missed private and CD4 specificities.

Molecules of cDNA were individually given unique molecular identifiers that were attached to them. TCRdb analysed the 5' RACE reads with MiXCR anew, one entry per CDR3 protein. The table lists about 70,000 distinct CDR3 sequences, approximately 15% of them singletons. The J gene is TRBJ2-7, the V gene TRBV7-6, with 8 bases identical to TRBD2. The sequence was obtained from an adult who was a healthcare worker with PCR-confirmed SARS-CoV-2 infection or an uninfected control (not recorded which). The starting material was whole blood, obtained at baseline. CDR3 region: CASSLVGGLAGVRDEQYF. The DNA for the CDR3 is TGTGCCAGCAGCTTAGTAGGTGGGCTAGCGGGCGTACGGGACGAGCAGTACTTC.